This T cell receptor (beta chain) was captured by sequencing in a study of chemoradiotherapy in HPV16-positive cancers. Study summary: A couple of HPV16-positive patients' cells yielded candidate HPV-specific clones and common motifs.

Measured with immunoSEQ multiplex PCR; TCRdb has only the in-frame clones, and not every one. The sample holds approximately 32,000 clones, around three quarters seen once. The CDR3 spans 14 residues. Germline assignment: CDR1 LNHDA and CDR2 SQIVND (reference sequence). Trimming removed 0 bases at V and 6 bases at J, with 10 bases between. Source: blood, taken from a patient who underwent chemoradiotherapy. This clonotype was sampled from a human donor with HPV-associated anogenital cancer. J is TRBJ2-3 and V is TRBV19; D not resolved. CDR3 region: CASSIERWADTQYF. In nucleotides, the CDR3 is TGTGCCAGTAGTATAGAAAGGTGGGCCGATACGCAGTATTTT.